This entry concerns a single TCR beta chain. In the source study's methods: Reference gene primer amplification gave nucleated cell count estimates. Data came from immunoSEQ multiplex PCR; TCRdb stores just in-frame clones and leaves some out. Clonal size and the V and J genes are those of that table, whereas D and trimming came from the DNA. This repertoire shows around 250,000 clones, 80% to 90% found once; its top ten account for approximately 4%. Categorization into cohorts depended on clinical history that participants reported. V lost 1 base, J lost 3 bases, and 12 bases lay in between. From germline, CDR1 is LGHDT and CDR2 YNNKEL (reference sequence). The CDR3 has 16 residues. This specimen belongs to a study of blood T cell repertoires in COVID-19. Whole-study context: Samples of COVID-19 (acute and convalescent) were obtained from the United States, Italy and Spain. Nucleic acid was either cDNA or gDNA, and it came from T cells, B-cell-depleted T cells, or PBMCs.

The clonotype was recovered from a woman in her 30s with acute COVID-19. The specimen sequenced was PBMCs or T cells enriched from blood (not recorded which). This chain connects TRBV3-1 (or the pseudogene TRBV3-2) to TRBJ1-4; TRBD1 is a possible D gene (6 bases). The CDR3 region is CASSQGYREPNEKLFF. DNA of the CDR3: TGTGCCAGCAGCCAAGGCTACAGGGAACCTAATGAAAAACTGTTTTTT.